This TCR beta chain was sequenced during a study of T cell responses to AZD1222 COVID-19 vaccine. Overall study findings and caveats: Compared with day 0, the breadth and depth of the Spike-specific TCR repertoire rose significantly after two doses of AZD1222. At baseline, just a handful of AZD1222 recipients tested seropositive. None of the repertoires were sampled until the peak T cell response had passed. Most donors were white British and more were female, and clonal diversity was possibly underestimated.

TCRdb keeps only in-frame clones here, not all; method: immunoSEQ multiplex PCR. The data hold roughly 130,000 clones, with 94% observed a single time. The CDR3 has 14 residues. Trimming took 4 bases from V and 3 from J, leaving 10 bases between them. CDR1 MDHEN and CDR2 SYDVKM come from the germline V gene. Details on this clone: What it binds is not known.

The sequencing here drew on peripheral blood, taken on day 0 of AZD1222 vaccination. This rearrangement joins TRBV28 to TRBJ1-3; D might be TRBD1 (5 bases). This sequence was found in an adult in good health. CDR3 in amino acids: CASSSRGGGNTIYF. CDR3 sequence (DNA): TGTGCCAGCAGTTCGCGTGGGGGTGGAAACACCATATATTTT.